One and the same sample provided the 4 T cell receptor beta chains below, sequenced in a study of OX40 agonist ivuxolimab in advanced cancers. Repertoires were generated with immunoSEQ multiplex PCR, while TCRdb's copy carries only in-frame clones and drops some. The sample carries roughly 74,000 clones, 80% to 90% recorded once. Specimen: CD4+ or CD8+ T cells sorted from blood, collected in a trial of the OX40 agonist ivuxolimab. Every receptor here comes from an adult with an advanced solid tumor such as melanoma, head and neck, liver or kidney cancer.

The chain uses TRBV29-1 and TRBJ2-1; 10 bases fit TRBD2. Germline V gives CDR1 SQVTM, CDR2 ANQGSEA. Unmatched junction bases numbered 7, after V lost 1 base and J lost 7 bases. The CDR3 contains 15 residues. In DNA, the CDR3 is TGCAGCGTTGAAGGAGGAAGCGGGAGGGTTAATGAGCAGTTCTTC. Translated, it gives CSVEGGSGRVNEQFF.

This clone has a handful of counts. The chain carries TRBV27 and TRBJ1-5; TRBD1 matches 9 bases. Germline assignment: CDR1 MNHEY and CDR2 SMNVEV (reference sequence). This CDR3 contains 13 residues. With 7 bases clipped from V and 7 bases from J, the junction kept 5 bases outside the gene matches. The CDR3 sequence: CASKGQGVQPQHF. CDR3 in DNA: TGTGCCAGCAAGGGACAGGGAGTACAGCCCCAGCATTTT.

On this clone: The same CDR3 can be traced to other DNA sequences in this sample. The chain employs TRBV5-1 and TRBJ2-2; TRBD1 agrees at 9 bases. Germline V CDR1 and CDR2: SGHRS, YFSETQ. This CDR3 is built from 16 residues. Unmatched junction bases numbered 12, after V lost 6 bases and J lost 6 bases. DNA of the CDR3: TGCGCCAGCACCCTTCGCGGGGACAGGGCGTCCGGGGAGCTGTTTTTT. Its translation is CASTLRGDRASGELFF.

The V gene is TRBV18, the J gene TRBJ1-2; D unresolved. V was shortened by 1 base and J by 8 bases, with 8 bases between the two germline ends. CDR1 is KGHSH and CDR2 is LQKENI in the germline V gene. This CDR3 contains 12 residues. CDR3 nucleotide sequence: TGTGCCAGCTCACCACAGTCGTACGGCTACACCTTC. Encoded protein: CASSPQSYGYTF.